The source of this TCR beta chain is a study of T cell repertoires in cytomegalovirus infection. Deletions cut 1 base from V and 3 bases from J, with 9 bases between. The germline CDR1 and CDR2 sequences are LGHDT and YNNKEL (reference sequence). CDR3 size: 15 residues. A remark on this clonotype: Its antigen is still unknown.

TCRdb fed the reads into MiXCR, producing one record per CDR3 protein. The table includes approximately 1,000,000 distinct CDR3 sequences, approximately 32% detected once. The specimen was cultured CD8+ T cells from PBMCs, collected from culture after CMV antigen stimulation. The receptor's source is a human donor in good health (CMV status not recorded). Some clones in this sample may be carry-over from other donors' samples. The gene calls are TRBV3-1 and TRBJ2-2; possible D gene TRBD1, 5 bases. The CDR3 region is CASSQVGHYTGELFF. CDR3 DNA: TGTGCCAGCAGCCAAGTTGGACACTACACCGGGGAGCTGTTTTTT.